These 17 T cell receptor beta chains were sequenced from one sample in a study of cytomegalovirus exposure and HLA in healthy donors. Primers for the PCR totalled 60 Vbeta and 13 Jbeta. TCRdb's table, derived via immunoSEQ multiplex PCR, lists solely in-frame clones and lacks some. This table has fewer than 200,000 clones, about 82% appearing once. The material sequenced was PBMCs. These receptors originate from a woman aged 18-35 years in good health and CMV-seronegative.

The genes are TRBV2 and TRBJ2-6, with TRBD2 identical over 12 bases. The V gene's germline CDR1 is SNHLY and CDR2 FYNNEI. J gave up 2 bases and V 10 bases, and 6 bases lay outside the gene matches. CDR3 length: 16 amino acids. The CDR3 DNA reads TGTGCCACAACAGGACTAGCGGGACCTGGGGCCAACGTCCTGACTTTC. Its translation: CATTGLAGPGANVLTF. The full variable domain, completed using reference TRBV2 and TRBJ2-6, is EPEVTQTPSHQVTQMGQEVILRCVPISNHLYFYWYRQILGQKVEFLVSFYNNEISEKSEIFDDQFSVERPDGSNFTLKIRSTKLEDSAMYFCATTGLAGPGANVLTFGAGSRLTVL.

This rearrangement joins TRBV11-2 to TRBJ2-7; D remains unclear. The germline gives CDR1 SGHAT, CDR2 FQNNGV. Trimming cost V 2 bases and J 4 bases, with 9 bases left between them. The CDR3 contains 13 residues. CDR3 residues: CASSLQLEYEQYF. In nucleotides, the CDR3 is TGTGCCAGCAGCTTACAATTGGAGTACGAGCAGTACTTC.

The chain is built from TRBV19 and TRBJ2-3; D unclear. The V gene lost 3 bases and the J gene lost 1 base, with 17 bases spanning the gap. The V gene's germline CDR1 is LNHDA and CDR2 SQIVND (reference sequence). CDR3 length equals 17 residues. The CDR3 region has the DNA TGTGCCAGTAGTATTCGGGTTGTTATAGGCCGCACAGATACGCAGTATTTT. This encodes CASSIRVVIGRTDTQYF. Supplemented by reference TRBV19 and TRBJ2-3, the full variable domain reads DGGITQSPKYLFRKEGQNVTLSCEQNLNHDAMYWYRQDPGQGLRLIYYSQIVNDFQKGDIAEGYSVSREKKESFPLTVTSAQKNPTAFYLCASSIRVVIGRTDTQYFGPGTRLTVL.

The sample holds a few counts of this clone. CDR3 residues: CASSLSATGHTEAFF. DNA for the CDR3: TGTGCCAGCAGCTTGTCAGCGACAGGGCACACTGAAGCTTTCTTT. The chain uses TRBV5-5 and TRBJ1-1; 7 nucleotides match TRBD1. Losses at the gene ends were 1 base for V and 3 bases for J; bases not matched to a gene: 6. This CDR3 has 15 residues. Germline CDR1 SGHKS, CDR2 YYEKEE (reference sequence).

This clone came up a few times. This sample also contains other DNA sequences that code for the same CDR3. The chain has TRBV7-9 and TRBJ2-1; 9 bases map to TRBD2. The germline CDR1 and CDR2 sequences are SEHNR and FQNEAQ (reference sequence). The V and J ends lost 1 base and 4 bases, in that order; junction bases with no gene match: 2. CDR3 length equals 15 residues. CDR3 sequence reads: CASSLGLAGYNEQFF. The CDR3 nucleotides read TGTGCCAGCAGCTTAGGGCTAGCGGGGTACAATGAGCAGTTCTTC.

The J gene is TRBJ2-5, the V gene TRBV6-5; D is uncertain. V lost 5 bases and J lost 5, with 12 bases in between. Germline V gives CDR1 MNHEY, CDR2 SVGAGI. This CDR3 has 13 residues. CDR3 sequence (DNA): TGTGCCAGCAGTGAAGTCGGTTCGGAGACCCAGTACTTC. Protein sequence: CASSEVGSETQYF.

Concerning this clone itself: The same CDR3 arises from other DNA sequences in this sample as well. V is TRBV4-1 and J is TRBJ1-1; 12 bases are shared with TRBD1. Trimming took 4 bases from V and 2 from J; bases not matched to a gene: 2. CDR1 and CDR2 (germline): MGHRA, YSYEKL. The CDR3 is 15 amino acids. The CDR3 loop is CASSPGQGANTEAFF. In DNA, the CDR3 is TGCGCCAGCAGCCCGGGACAGGGGGCCAACACTGAAGCTTTCTTT.

The chain links TRBV5-4 to TRBJ2-3; TRBD1 aligns across 10 bases. CDR1 is SGHNT, CDR2 YYREEE, per germline (reference sequence). Unmatched junction bases numbered 5, after V lost 0 bases and J lost 7 bases. The CDR3 covers 15 residues. CDR3 sequence (DNA): TGTGCCAGCAGCTTGGGGACAGGGGGTAGGAATACGCAGTATTTT. This sequence encodes CASSLGTGGRNTQYF.

CDR3 nucleotides: TGCGCCAGCAGCTCGGCCCCCGGGACAGGCTACGAGCAGTACTTC. As protein: CASSSAPGTGYEQYF. The V gene is TRBV5-1, the J gene TRBJ2-5; 8 bases are shared with TRBD1. The DNA end is a closer match to TRBJ2-7, so the J assignment may be wrong. This CDR3 has 15 amino acids. From germline, CDR1 is SGHRS and CDR2 YFSETQ.

The genes are TRBV7-2 and TRBJ2-1, with a weak D call TRBD2 (6 bases). V was pared by 5 bases and J by 8 bases, with 22 bases between. Germline assignment: CDR1 SGHTA and CDR2 FQGNSA. The length of the CDR3 is 16 residues. The CDR3 protein is CASSRWRAPEGYEQFF. The CDR3 nucleotides read TGTGCCAGCAGCCGATGGAGGGCCCCCGAAGGATATGAGCAGTTCTTC.

The chain has TRBV5-1 and TRBJ2-7; D gene ambiguous. Per the germline V gene, CDR1 is SGHRS and CDR2 is YFSETQ. CDR3 length: 14 residues. Trimming shortened V by 1 base and J by 2 bases, and 10 bases separated the two germline ends. CDR3 coding DNA: TGCGCCAGCAGCTTGCTACCCGCCGCCTACGAGCAGTACTTC. It specifies CASSLLPAAYEQYF.

V and J are TRBV7-2 and TRBJ2-1; D unresolved. There are 13 residues in the CDR3. V was shortened by 4 bases and J by 8 bases, with 12 bases between the two germline ends. Germline CDR1 SGHTA, CDR2 FQGNSA. This CDR3 reads CASSSRRGDEQFF. The CDR3 coding sequence is TGTGCCAGCAGCTCCCGGCGCGGAGATGAGCAGTTCTTC.

This clone has only a few counts. J is TRBJ1-5 and V is TRBV19; no clear D. Per germline, CDR1 LNHDA and CDR2 SQIVND (reference sequence). Trimming removed 5 bases from V and 4 bases from J, with 9 bases in between. This CDR3 is 13 amino acids long. This CDR3 reads CASSYQINQPQHF. CDR3 nucleotide sequence: TGTGCCAGTAGTTACCAGATAAATCAGCCCCAGCATTTT.

V gene TRBV6-5 combines with J gene TRBJ2-1, with TRBD2 as a possible D gene (6 bases). This CDR3 has 14 residues. V shed 2 bases and J shed 10 bases, with 15 bases lying between them. Looked up from germline, CDR1 is MNHEY and CDR2 is SVGAGI. The CDR3 here is CASSYNTGVGEQFF. In DNA, the CDR3 is TGTGCCAGCAGTTACAATACGGGAGTGGGGGAGCAGTTCTTC.

This rearrangement joins TRBV28 to TRBJ2-2, with 8 bases lining up with TRBD1. Germline lookup yields CDR1 MDHEN and CDR2 SYDVKM. With V trimmed by 7 bases and J by 6 bases, 10 bases remained unmatched. This CDR3 is built from 15 residues. The CDR3 DNA sequence: TGTGCCAGCACCCAGGGGGCGGGAAACGCCGGGGAGCTGTTTTTT. This codes for CASTQGAGNAGELFF.

This clone came up a few times. The chain combines TRBV14 with TRBJ2-5; D is uncertain. CDR1 and CDR2 from the germline V gene are SGHDN and FVKESK. CDR3 length equals 15 residues. The V and J ends lost 0 bases and 4 bases respectively, with 12 bases between them. In nucleotides, the CDR3 is TGTGCCAGCAGCCAAGACATCCGAGGCGGAGAGACCCAGTACTTC. Translated, it gives CASSQDIRGGETQYF.

This chain uses TRBV18 with TRBJ2-1; TRBD2 matches at 7 bases. Germline assignment: CDR1 KGHSH and CDR2 LQKENI. The CDR3 loop spans 14 amino acids. The V segment lost 4 bases and the J segment 5 bases; nucleotides outside the gene matches: 5. Written as DNA, the CDR3 is TGTGCCAGCTCACACGGGACTATTAACAATGAGCAGTTCTTC. This encodes CASSHGTINNEQFF.